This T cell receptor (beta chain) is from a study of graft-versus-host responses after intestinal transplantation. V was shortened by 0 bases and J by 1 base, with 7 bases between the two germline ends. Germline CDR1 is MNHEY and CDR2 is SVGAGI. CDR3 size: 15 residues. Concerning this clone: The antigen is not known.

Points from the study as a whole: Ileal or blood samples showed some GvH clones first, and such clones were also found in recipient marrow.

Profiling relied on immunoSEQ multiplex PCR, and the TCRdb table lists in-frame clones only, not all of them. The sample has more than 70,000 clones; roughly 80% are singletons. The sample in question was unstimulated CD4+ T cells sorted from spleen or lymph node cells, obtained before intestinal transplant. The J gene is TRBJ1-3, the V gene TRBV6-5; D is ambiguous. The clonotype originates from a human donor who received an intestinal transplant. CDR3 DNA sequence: TGTGCCAGCAGTTACTCGGGCGTTTCTGGAAACACCATATATTTT. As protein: CASSYSGVSGNTIYF.